This section outlines one TCR beta chain sequence together with its context. 60 Vbeta and 13 Jbeta primers were used in PCR. This table comes from immunoSEQ multiplex PCR, and its TCRdb copy is limited to in-frame clones, with some not included. This table holds under 200,000 clones, 60% to 80% found once. The data were obtained in a study of cytomegalovirus exposure and HLA in healthy donors. V shed 5 bases, J shed 7 bases, and the junction held 8 bases outside the gene matches. From germline, CDR1 is SGHTA and CDR2 FQGNSA. The CDR3 length is 15 residues. This chain joins TRBV7-2 and TRBJ1-5, with 10 bases aligning to TRBD1. This sequence originates from a middle-aged man in good health and CMV-seropositive. The sequenced sample was PBMCs. CDR3 residues: CASSVDRGRLQPQHF. CDR3 bases: TGTGCCAGCAGCGTGGACAGGGGGAGGTTGCAGCCCCAGCATTTT.